The 12 T cell receptor beta chains below all came from one sample that was sequenced in a study of blood T cell repertoires in COVID-19. Profiling relied on immunoSEQ multiplex PCR, and the TCRdb table lists in-frame clones only, not all of them. The profile shows roughly 70,000 clones, 65% to 85% of them singletons. The sequenced material came from peripheral blood. The receptors here all came from a human donor in a cohort sampled during active COVID-19.

This clone was recorded a few times. The J gene is TRBJ1-5, the V gene TRBV5-5; D gene ambiguous. The CDR3 length is 13 residues. Trimming removed 2 bases from V and 0 bases from J, with 3 bases in between. Looked up from germline, CDR1 is SGHKS and CDR2 is YYEKEE (reference sequence). CDR3 DNA sequence: TGTGCCAGCAGCTTTTATAGCAATCAGCCCCAGCATTTT. This gives the protein CASSFYSNQPQHF.

This chain connects TRBV4-2 to TRBJ1-1, with a possible D match to TRBD1 (6 bases). The germline gives CDR1 LGHNA, CDR2 YNFKEQ. Trimming left V 5 bases short and J 2 bases short, with 18 bases between. The CDR3 is made up of 16 amino acids. Here the CDR3 reads CASSTRTGSANTEAFF. For the CDR3, the DNA is TGTGCCAGCAGCACCAGAACAGGGTCCGCTAACACTGAAGCTTTCTTT.

The genes are TRBV5-6 and TRBJ2-5; 10 positions agree with TRBD2. CDR3 length: 13 residues. J was trimmed by 7 bases and V by 3 bases; bases with no gene match: 3. From germline, CDR1 is SGHDT and CDR2 YYEEEE. This CDR3 reads CASSSRLAGTQYF. CDR3 DNA sequence: TGTGCCAGCAGCTCCAGACTAGCGGGGACCCAGTACTTC.

The chain uses TRBV10-3 and TRBJ2-2; 7 bases agree with TRBD1. The germline V gene encodes CDR1 ENHRY and CDR2 SYGVKD. After removal of 7 bases from V and 4 bases from J, the junction contained 0 bases not matched to a gene. The CDR3 totals 12 residues. CDR3 region: CAINRGTGELFF. The CDR3, as DNA: TGTGCCATCAACAGGGGCACCGGGGAGCTGTTTTTT.

The rearrangement uses TRBV5-1 and TRBJ2-5; TRBD1 might be the D (5 bases). With 4 bases removed from V and 1 base from J, the gap between germline ends came to 11 bases. The CDR3 contains 14 residues. CDR1 is SGHRS, CDR2 YFSETQ, per germline. The CDR3 sequence is CASSMTVAQETQYF. Here the CDR3 DNA reads TGCGCCAGCAGCATGACAGTCGCCCAAGAGACCCAGTACTTC.

This chain links TRBV6-6 with TRBJ2-5; possible D gene TRBD1, 6 bases. Germline loops: CDR1 MNHNY, CDR2 SVGAGI (reference sequence). Trimming took off 5 bases at V and 2 bases at J, with 24 bases between the two ends. CDR3 length: 18 amino acids. DNA of the CDR3: TGTGCCAGCAGTCTACGGGCGTCGGTTTGGGGGCCACAAGAGACCCAGTACTTC. This sequence encodes CASSLRASVWGPQETQYF.

The chain recombines TRBV2 with TRBJ2-7, with D uncertain. The germline V gene has CDR1 SNHLY and CDR2 FYNNEI. The CDR3 length is 14 residues. The V gene lost 4 bases and the J gene lost 7 bases, with 17 bases spanning the gap. The CDR3 is CASSVFGPLGEQYF. The CDR3, as DNA: TGTGCCAGCAGTGTCTTTGGTCCGCTAGGTGAGCAGTACTTC.

This chain connects TRBV14 to TRBJ2-5, with a possible D match to TRBD1 (6 bases). The germline CDR1 and CDR2 sequences are SGHDN and FVKESK. V lost 7 bases and J 5 bases, leaving 17 bases between the germline ends. CDR3 size: 14 residues. The CDR3 spells CASTAWTEWETQYF. CDR3 DNA sequence: TGTGCCAGCACCGCTTGGACAGAGTGGGAGACCCAGTACTTC. Using reference TRBV14 and TRBJ2-5 for the parts outside the CDR3, the full variable domain is EAGVTQFPSHSVIEKGQTVTLRCDPISGHDNLYWYRRVMGKEIKFLLHFVKESKQDESGMPNNRFLAERTGGTYSTLKVQPAELEDSGVYFCASTAWTEWETQYFGPGTRLLVL.

The chain employs TRBV18 and TRBJ1-2; D call uncertain. Per the germline V gene, CDR1 is KGHSH and CDR2 is LQKENI. CDR3 size: 13 residues. The V gene lost 0 bases and the J gene lost 5 bases, with 7 bases spanning the gap. CDR3 coding DNA: TGTGCCAGCTCACCACCGTTCCTTTATGGCTACACCTTC. Translating it yields CASSPPFLYGYTF.

Only one count was recorded for this clone. The V call is TRBV3-1 (or the pseudogene TRBV3-2), the J call TRBJ2-1; 11 positions agree with TRBD1. Germline CDR1 is LGHDT and CDR2 is YNNKEL (reference sequence). The CDR3 consists of 18 residues. J lost 7 bases, V lost 0 bases, and 11 bases had no gene match. CDR3 DNA sequence: TGTGCCAGCAGCCAAGACCTTGGTGGGACAGGGGGTTGGAATGAGCAGTTCTTC. This gives the protein CASSQDLGGTGGWNEQFF.

J is TRBJ2-1 and V is TRBV2, with D possibly TRBD1 on 5 matching bases. Trimming removed 3 bases at V and 0 bases at J, with 9 bases between. This CDR3 is 15 amino acids long. The V gene's germline CDR1 is SNHLY and CDR2 FYNNEI. The CDR3 region is CASSDDSSSYNEQFF. DNA for the CDR3: TGTGCCAGCAGTGACGACAGTAGCTCCTACAATGAGCAGTTCTTC.

The chain recombines TRBV5-1 with TRBJ2-5; 7 bases are shared with TRBD1. The germline V gene has CDR1 SGHRS and CDR2 YFSETQ. V was pared by 4 bases and J by 2 bases, with 8 bases of the junction left unmatched. The CDR3 is 15 residues long. This chain's CDR3 is CASSPRDRMQETQYF. Here the CDR3 DNA reads TGCGCCAGCAGCCCCCGGGACAGAATGCAAGAGACCCAGTACTTC. Complete variable domain (other parts from reference TRBV5-1 and TRBJ2-5): KAGVTQTPRYLIKTRGQQVTLSCSPISGHRSVSWYQQTPGQGLQFLFEYFSETQRNKGNFPGRFSGRQFSNSRSEMNVSTLELGDSALYLCASSPRDRMQETQYFGPGTRLLVL.